This T cell receptor beta chain was profiled in a study of radiation and T cells in renal cell carcinoma. Assay: immunoSEQ multiplex PCR; the TCRdb copy retains only in-frame clones and omits some. The sample lists 150,000 or so clones, roughly 90% occurring once. CDR1 and CDR2 from the germline V gene are SNHLY and FYNNEI. This CDR3 has 13 residues. Between the trimmed V and J ends, which lost 4 bases and 3 bases, there was a span of 9 bases. Time point noted: baseline pretreatment blood. The treatment denotes: 15 Gy SBRT to primary tumor, nephrectomy 4 weeks later. After SBRT, blood was collected at 2 and 4 weeks, plus baseline. Study-level findings and limits: Baseline intratumoral clonotype presence is unknown without pretreatment biopsies.

Notes on this clone: What it binds is not known.

The TCR originated in a woman aged 70-85 years with renal cell carcinoma. V gene TRBV2 combines with J gene TRBJ1-2; D is undetermined. The source material was blood, sampled from a patient whose treatment included radiotherapy and nephrectomy. As DNA, the CDR3 is TGTGCCAGCAGTGTCGACGAATACTATGGCTACACCTTC. It codes for CASSVDEYYGYTF.